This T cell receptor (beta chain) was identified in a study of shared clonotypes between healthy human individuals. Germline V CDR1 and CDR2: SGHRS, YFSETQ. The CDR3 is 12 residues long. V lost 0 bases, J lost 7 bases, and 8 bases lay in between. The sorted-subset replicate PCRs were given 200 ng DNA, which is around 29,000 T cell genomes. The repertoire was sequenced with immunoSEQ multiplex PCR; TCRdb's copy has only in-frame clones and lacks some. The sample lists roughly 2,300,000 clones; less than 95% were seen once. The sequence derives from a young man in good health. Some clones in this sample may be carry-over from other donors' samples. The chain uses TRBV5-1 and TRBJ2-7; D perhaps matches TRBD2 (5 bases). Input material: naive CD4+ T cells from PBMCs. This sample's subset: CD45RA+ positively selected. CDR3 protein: CASSLDPGEQYF. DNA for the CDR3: TGCGCCAGCAGCTTGGATCCGGGGGAGCAGTACTTC.